The present T cell receptor beta chain was sequenced within a study of T cell responses to AZD1222 COVID-19 vaccine. Regarding this clone: What it binds is not known.

Per the germline V gene, CDR1 is SGHDT and CDR2 is YYEEEE. V was clipped by 3 bases and J by 0 bases, with 15 bases between them. This CDR3 has 16 amino acids. Generated by immunoSEQ multiplex PCR, the TCRdb table keeps only in-frame clones and is missing some. The sample has some 140,000 clones, over 65% seen once. Overall study results and limits: Spike regions recognized by vaccine-associated CD4 TCRs spanned the protein, led by 160-218 and 743-854. A reported finding is that nearly half of spike-specific TCRs target unmutated variant regions.

The input for sequencing was peripheral blood, taken on day 0 of AZD1222 vaccination. The sequence derives from an adult in good health. The J gene is TRBJ2-5, the V gene TRBV5-6; a possible D gene is TRBD2 (6 bases). CDR3 bases: TGTGCCAGCAGCTCACGGGGGACTGGGTACCAAGAGACCCAGTACTTC. This gives the protein CASSSRGTGYQETQYF.